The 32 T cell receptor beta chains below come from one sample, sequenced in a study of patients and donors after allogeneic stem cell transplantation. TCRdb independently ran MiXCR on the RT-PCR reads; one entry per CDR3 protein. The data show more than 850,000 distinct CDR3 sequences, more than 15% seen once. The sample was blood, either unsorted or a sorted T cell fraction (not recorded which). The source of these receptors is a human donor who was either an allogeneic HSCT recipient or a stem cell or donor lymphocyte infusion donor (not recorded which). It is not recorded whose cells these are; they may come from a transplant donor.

The CDR3 DNA is TGTGCCAGCAGTCCCCCCGGGGGAAGGGAGCAGTACTTC. As protein: CASSPPGGREQYF. The chain combines TRBV7-9 with TRBJ2-7; D may be TRBD2 (6 bases). The germline V and J ends were trimmed by 6 bases and 7 bases, with 16 bases remaining between them. Germline values: CDR1 SEHNR, CDR2 FQNEAQ (reference sequence). This CDR3 is built from 13 residues.

CDR3 region: CSARGDRGSTEAFF. CDR3 DNA: TGCAGTGCACGGGGGGACAGGGGTAGCACTGAAGCTTTCTTT. This sequence joins TRBV20-1 and TRBJ1-1, with 10 bases lining up with TRBD1. Germline lookup yields CDR1 DFQATT and CDR2 SNEGSKA (reference sequence). With 6 bases clipped from V and 4 bases from J, the junction kept 8 bases outside the gene matches. The CDR3 runs 14 residues.

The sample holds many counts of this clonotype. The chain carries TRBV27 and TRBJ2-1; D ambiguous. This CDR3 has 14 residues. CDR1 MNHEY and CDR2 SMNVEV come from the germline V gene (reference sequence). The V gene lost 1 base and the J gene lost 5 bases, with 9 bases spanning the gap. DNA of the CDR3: TGTGCCAGCAGTTTATATGATGGGGACAATGAGCAGTTCTTC. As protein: CASSLYDGDNEQFF.

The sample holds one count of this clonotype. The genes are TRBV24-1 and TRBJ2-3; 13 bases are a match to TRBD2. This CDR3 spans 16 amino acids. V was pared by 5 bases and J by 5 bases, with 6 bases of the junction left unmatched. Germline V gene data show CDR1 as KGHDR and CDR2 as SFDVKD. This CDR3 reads CATSGRLAGGGDTQYF. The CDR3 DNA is TGTGCCACCAGTGGCCGACTAGCGGGGGGAGGAGATACGCAGTATTTT.

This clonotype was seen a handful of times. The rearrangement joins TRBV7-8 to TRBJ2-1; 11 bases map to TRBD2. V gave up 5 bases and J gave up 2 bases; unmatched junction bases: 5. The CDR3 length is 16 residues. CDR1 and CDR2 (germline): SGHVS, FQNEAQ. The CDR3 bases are TGTGCCAGCAGCAAAGAGGGACTAGCGGCCTACAATGAGCAGTTCTTC. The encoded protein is CASSKEGLAAYNEQFF.

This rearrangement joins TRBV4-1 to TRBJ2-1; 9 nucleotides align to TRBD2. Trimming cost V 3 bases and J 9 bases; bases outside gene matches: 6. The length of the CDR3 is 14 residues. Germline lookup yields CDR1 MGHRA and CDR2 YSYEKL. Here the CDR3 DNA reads TGCGCCAGCAGCCAGCCGGGACTAGCATCTGAGCAGTTCTTC. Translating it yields CASSQPGLASEQFF.

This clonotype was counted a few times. In nucleotides, the CDR3 is TGCAGTGCTATTAAGGGACTTCCGGCAGATGAGCAGTTCTTC. Translated: CSAIKGLPADEQFF. The V gene is TRBV20-1, the J gene TRBJ2-1; D perhaps matches TRBD2 (6 bases). CDR3 length: 14 residues. The germline CDR1 and CDR2 sequences are DFQATT and SNEGSKA (reference sequence). The V end was cut by 4 bases, the J end by 8 bases, with 18 bases between.

CDR3 in DNA: TGTGCCAGCAGTTTAGGAGGCATCGGCCATGGCTACACCTTC. Protein sequence: CASSLGGIGHGYTF. This chain joins TRBV12-3 or TRBV12-4 and TRBJ1-2; D call uncertain. The CDR3 spans 14 residues. The V end lost 1 base, the J end lost 6 bases, and 12 bases lay between the germline ends.

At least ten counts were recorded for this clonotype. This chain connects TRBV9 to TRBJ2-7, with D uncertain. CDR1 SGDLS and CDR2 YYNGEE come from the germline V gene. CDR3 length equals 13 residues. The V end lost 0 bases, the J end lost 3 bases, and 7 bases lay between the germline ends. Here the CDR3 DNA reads TGTGCCAGCAGCGTAGACGGCAGCTACGAGCAGTACTTC. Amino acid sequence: CASSVDGSYEQYF.

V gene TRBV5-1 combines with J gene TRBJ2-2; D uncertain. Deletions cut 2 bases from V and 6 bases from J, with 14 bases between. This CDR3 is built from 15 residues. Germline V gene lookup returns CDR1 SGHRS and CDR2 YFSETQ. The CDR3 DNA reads TGCGCCAGCAGCTTCGGTCCTGGCGAAGCCGGGGAGCTGTTTTTT. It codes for CASSFGPGEAGELFF.

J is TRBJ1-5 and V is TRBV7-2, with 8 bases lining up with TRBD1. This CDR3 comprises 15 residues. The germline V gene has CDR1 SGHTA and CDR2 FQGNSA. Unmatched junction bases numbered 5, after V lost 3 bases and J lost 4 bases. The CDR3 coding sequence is TGTGCCAGCAGCTTGACGGACAGGGAGAATCAGCCCCAGCATTTT. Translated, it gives CASSLTDRENQPQHF.

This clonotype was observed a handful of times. In nucleotides, the CDR3 is TGTGCCAGCTCCCGACAGGGGGCTGTTAATGAGCAGTTCTTC. It specifies CASSRQGAVNEQFF. The rearrangement uses TRBV18 and TRBJ2-1; 10 bases map to TRBD1. This CDR3 contains 14 residues. Looked up from germline, CDR1 is KGHSH and CDR2 is LQKENI. The V segment lost 6 bases and the J segment 7 bases; nucleotides outside the gene matches: 6.

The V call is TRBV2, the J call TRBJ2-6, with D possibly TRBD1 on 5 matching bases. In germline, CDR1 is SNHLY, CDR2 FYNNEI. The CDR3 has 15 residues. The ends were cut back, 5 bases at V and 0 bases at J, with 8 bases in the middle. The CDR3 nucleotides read TGTGCCAGCAGTTTACAGGCCTCTGGGGCCAACGTCCTGACTTTC. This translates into CASSLQASGANVLTF.

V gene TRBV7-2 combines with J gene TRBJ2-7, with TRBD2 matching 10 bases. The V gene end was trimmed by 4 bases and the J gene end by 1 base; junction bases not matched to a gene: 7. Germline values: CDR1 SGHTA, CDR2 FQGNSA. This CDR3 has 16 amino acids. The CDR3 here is CASSWGTSGVSYEQYF. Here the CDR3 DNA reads TGTGCCAGCAGCTGGGGTACTAGCGGGGTTTCCTACGAGCAGTACTTC.

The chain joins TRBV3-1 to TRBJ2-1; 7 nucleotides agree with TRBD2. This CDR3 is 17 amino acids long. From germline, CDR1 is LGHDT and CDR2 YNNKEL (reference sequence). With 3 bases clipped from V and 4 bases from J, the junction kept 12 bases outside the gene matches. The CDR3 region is CASSQFRGTTTYNEQFF. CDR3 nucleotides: TGTGCCAGCAGCCAGTTTCGGGGGACTACTACTTACAATGAGCAGTTCTTC.

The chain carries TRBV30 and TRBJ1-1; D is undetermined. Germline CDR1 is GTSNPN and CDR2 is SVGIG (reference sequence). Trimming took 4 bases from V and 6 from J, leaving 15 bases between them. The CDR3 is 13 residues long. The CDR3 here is CAWMEPGGPEAFF. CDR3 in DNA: TGTGCCTGGATGGAGCCCGGAGGCCCTGAAGCTTTCTTT.

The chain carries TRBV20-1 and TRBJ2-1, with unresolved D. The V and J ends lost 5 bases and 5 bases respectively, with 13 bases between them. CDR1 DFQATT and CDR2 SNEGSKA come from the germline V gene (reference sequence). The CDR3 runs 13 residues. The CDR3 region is CSAHRSDHNEQFF. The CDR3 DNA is TGCAGTGCTCACCGGTCCGATCACAATGAGCAGTTCTTC.

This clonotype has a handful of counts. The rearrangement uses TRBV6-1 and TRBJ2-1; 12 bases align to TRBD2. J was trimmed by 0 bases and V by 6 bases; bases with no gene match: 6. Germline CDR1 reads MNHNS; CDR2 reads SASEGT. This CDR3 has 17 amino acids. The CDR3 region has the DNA TGTGCCAGCAGACCCCTAGCGGGGGGGAGCTCCTACAATGAGCAGTTCTTC. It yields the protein CASRPLAGGSSYNEQFF.

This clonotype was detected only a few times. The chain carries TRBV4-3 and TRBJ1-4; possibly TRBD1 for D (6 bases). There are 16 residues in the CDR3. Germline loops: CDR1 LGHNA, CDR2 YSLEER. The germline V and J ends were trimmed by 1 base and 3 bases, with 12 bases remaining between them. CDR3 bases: TGCGCCAGCAGCCAAGCAGGGGCGGCGGCTAATGAAAAACTGTTTTTT. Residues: CASSQAGAAANEKLFF.

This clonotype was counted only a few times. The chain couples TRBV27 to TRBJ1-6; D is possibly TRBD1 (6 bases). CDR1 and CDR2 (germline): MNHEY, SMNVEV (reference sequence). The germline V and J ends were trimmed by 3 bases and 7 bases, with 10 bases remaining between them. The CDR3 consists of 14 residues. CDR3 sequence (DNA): TGTGCCAGCAGTTTCAGGGGTTGGAATTCACCCCTCCACTTT. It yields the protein CASSFRGWNSPLHF.

This CDR3 is CASSQASSEQFF. The CDR3 DNA reads as TGTGCCAGCAGTCAGGCTAGCAGTGAGCAGTTCTTC. The genes are TRBV12-3 or TRBV12-4 and TRBJ2-1; D might be TRBD2 (5 bases). The CDR3 sequence is 12 residues long. Trimming removed 5 bases from V and 9 bases from J, with 11 bases in between.

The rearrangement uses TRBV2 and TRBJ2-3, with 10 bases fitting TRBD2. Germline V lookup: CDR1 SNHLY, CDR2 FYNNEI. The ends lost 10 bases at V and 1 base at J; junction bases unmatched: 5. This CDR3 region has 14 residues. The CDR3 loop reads CAKGGLAGTDTQYF. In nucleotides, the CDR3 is TGTGCCAAAGGAGGACTAGCGGGCACAGATACGCAGTATTTT. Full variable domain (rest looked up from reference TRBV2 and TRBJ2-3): EPEVTQTPSHQVTQMGQEVILRCVPISNHLYFYWYRQILGQKVEFLVSFYNNEISEKSEIFDDQFSVERPDGSNFTLKIRSTKLEDSAMYFCAKGGLAGTDTQYFGPGTRLTVL.

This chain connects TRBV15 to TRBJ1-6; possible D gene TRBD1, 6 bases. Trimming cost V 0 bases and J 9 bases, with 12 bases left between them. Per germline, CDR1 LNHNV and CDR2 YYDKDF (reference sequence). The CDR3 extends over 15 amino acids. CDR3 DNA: TGTGCCACCAGCAGAGATGGAGGGACACTTTCACCCCTCCACTTT. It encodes CATSRDGGTLSPLHF.

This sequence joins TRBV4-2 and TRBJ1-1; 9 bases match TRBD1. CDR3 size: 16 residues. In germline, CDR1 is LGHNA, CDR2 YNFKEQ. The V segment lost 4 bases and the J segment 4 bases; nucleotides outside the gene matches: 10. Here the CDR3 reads CASSLEGQGISTEAFF. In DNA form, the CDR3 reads TGTGCCAGCAGCCTAGAGGGACAGGGCATCAGCACTGAAGCTTTCTTT.

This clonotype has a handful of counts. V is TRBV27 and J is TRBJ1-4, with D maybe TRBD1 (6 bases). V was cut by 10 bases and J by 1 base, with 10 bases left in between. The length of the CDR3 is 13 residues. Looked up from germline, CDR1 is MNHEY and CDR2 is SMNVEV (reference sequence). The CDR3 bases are TGTGCCACAGGGGAGGGAACTAATGAAAAACTGTTTTTT. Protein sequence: CATGEGTNEKLFF.

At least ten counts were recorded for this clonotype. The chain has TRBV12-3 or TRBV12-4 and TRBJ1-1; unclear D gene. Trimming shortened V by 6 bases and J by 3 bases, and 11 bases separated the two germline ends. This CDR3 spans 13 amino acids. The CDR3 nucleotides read TGTGCCAGCAGGACACGGGATGACACTGAAGCTTTCTTT. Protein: CASRTRDDTEAFF.

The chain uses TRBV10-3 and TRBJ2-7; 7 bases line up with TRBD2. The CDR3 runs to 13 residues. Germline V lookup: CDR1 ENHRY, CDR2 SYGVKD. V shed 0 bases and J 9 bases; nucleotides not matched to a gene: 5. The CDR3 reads CAISESASGTQYF. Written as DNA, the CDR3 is TGTGCCATCAGTGAGTCAGCTAGCGGAACGCAGTACTTC.

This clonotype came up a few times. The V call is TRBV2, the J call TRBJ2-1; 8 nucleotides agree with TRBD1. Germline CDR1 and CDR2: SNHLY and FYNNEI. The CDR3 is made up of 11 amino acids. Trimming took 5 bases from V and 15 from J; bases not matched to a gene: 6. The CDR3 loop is CASSLDRVPFF. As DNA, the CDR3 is TGTGCCAGCAGTTTGGACAGGGTTCCGTTCTTC. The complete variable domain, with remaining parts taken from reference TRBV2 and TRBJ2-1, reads EPEVTQTPSHQVTQMGQEVILRCVPISNHLYFYWYRQILGQKVEFLVSFYNNEISEKSEIFDDQFSVERPDGSNFTLKIRSTKLEDSAMYFCASSLDRVPFFGPGTRLTVL.

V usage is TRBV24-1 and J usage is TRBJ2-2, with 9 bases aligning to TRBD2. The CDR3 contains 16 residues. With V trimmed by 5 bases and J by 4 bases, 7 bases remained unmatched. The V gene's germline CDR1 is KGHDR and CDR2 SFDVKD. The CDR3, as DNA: TGTGCCACCAGTGCCAGGACTAGCGCGGGCACCGGGGAGCTGTTTTTT. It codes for CATSARTSAGTGELFF.

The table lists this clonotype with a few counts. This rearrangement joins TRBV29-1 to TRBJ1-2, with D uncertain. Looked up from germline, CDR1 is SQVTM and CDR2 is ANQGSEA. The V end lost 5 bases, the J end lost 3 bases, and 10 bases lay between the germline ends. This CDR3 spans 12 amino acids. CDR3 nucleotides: TGCAGCGTTATTGGACGGCACTATGGCTACACCTTC. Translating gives CSVIGRHYGYTF. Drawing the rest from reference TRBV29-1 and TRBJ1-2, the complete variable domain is SAVISQKPSRDICQRGTSLTIQCQVDSQVTMMFWYRQQPGQSLTLIATANQGSEATYESGFVIDKFPISRPNLTFSTLTVSNMSPEDSSIYLCSVIGRHYGYTFGSGTRLTVV.

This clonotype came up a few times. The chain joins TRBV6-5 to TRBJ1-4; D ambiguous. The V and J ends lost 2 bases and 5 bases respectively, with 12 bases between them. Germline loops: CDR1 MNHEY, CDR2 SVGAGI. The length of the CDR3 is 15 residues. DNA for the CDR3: TGTGCCAGCAGTTACAGTTGGCAGATAAATGAAAAACTGTTTTTT. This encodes CASSYSWQINEKLFF.

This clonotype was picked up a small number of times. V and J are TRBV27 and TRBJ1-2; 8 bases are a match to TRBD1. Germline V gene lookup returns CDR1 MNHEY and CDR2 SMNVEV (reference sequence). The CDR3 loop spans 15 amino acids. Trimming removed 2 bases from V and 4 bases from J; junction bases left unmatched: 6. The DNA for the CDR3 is TGTGCCAGCAGTTTAATCGGACAGGGTGGCTATGGCTACACCTTC. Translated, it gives CASSLIGQGGYGYTF.